This entry features one T cell receptor beta chain sequence. Original analysis: Estimation of nucleated cell counts relied on the amplification of reference gene primers. The assay was immunoSEQ multiplex PCR, and TCRdb's table has in-frame clones only and misses some. That table is the source of V, J and clone size, and D and trimming were worked out from the DNA. The data show tens of thousands of clones, 70% to 90% seen once. This record comes from a study of blood T cell repertoires in COVID-19. About the study: The United States, Italy and Spain supplied acute and convalescent COVID-19 samples. PBMCs, B-cell-depleted T cells, or T cells were the source of the cDNA or gDNA that made up the material.

The germline V gene has CDR1 SGHTS and CDR2 YDEGEE. The ends were cut back, 2 bases at V and 3 bases at J, with 12 bases in the middle. The CDR3 consists of 15 residues. The sequencing sample was made of peripheral blood. The clonotype originates from a man in his fifties or sixties with acute or convalescent COVID-19. The V gene is TRBV5-8, the J gene TRBJ1-5; D is perhaps TRBD1 (6 bases). DNA for the CDR3: TGTGCCAGCAGCTTAGGTACAGGGTACAATCAGCCCCAGCATTTT. Translating gives CASSLGTGYNQPQHF. The complete variable domain, with remaining parts taken from reference TRBV5-8 and TRBJ1-5, reads EAGVTQSPTHLIKTRGQQATLRCSPISGHTSVYWYQQALGLGLQFLLWYDEGEERNRGNFPPRFSGRQFPNYSSELNVNALELEDSALYLCASSLGTGYNQPQHFGDGTRLSIL.